This TCR beta chain was sequenced in a study of T-cell memory formation after mild COVID-19. There are 13 residues in the CDR3. CDR1 is SGDLS and CDR2 is YYNGEE in the germline V gene. Between the trimmed V and J ends, which lost 7 bases and 3 bases, there was a span of 10 bases. One entry per CDR3 protein results from TCRdb running MiXCR on the 5' RACE reads. The table records roughly 89,000 distinct CDR3 sequences, more than 13% of them present only once. This clonotype was sampled from a man aged 18-30 years who had mild COVID-19 (a few samples of this study predate the infection). Cell type and time point are not known. The chain employs TRBV9 and TRBJ1-4; D unresolved. Source material: PBMCs or a T cell subset sorted from them (not recorded which). The DNA for the CDR3 is TGTGCCAGCGCAGGTAGACCTAATGAAAAACTGTTTTTT. Translated: CASAGRPNEKLFF.